A single sample is the source of the 18 T cell receptor beta chains below, sequenced in a study of immune heterogeneity within non-small cell lung tumors. A first 10-cycle multiplex round used 32 V-gene and 13 J-gene primers on TCR beta CDR3. Using its own MiXCR run on the multiplex PCR reads, TCRdb lists one record per CDR3 protein. Of roughly 14,000 distinct CDR3 sequences in the sample, roughly 29% were seen once. Bulk tumor genomic DNA constituted the template, at around 600 ng per sample. Widely spaced biopsies, several per primary tumor, were obtained at surgery. Patients with untreated, newly diagnosed non-small cell lung cancer underwent curative surgery. Sequenced sample: lung tumor tissue. These receptors were obtained from a man in his forties with non-small cell lung cancer.

Comments on this clonotype: This may arise from a read error, as a much more abundant clone is one base away. The rearrangement joins TRBV6-5 to TRBJ1-5; 7 positions match TRBD1. Germline V gene data show CDR1 as MNHEY and CDR2 as SVGAGI. CDR3 length: 15 amino acids. CDR3 DNA: TGTGCCAGCAGTTACACCGCACAGGGGCGTCAGCCCCACCATTTT. Translation: CASSYTAQGRQPHHF.

Only a few counts were recorded for this clonotype. The V gene is TRBV9, the J gene TRBJ2-5, with D possibly being TRBD2 (5 bases). Germline values: CDR1 SGDLS, CDR2 YYNGEE. The CDR3 has 18 residues. V was clipped by 3 bases and J by 5 bases, with 26 bases between them. In DNA, the CDR3 is TGTGCCAGCAGCGCCCAGGCGCCCGGGGAACACGGACCGGAGACCCAGTACTTC. It specifies CASSAQAPGEHGPETQYF.

This clonotype is medium-sized within its sample. This rearrangement joins TRBV5-1 to TRBJ1-2; no reliable D call. V was shortened by 4 bases and J by 4 bases, with 17 bases between the two germline ends. The CDR3 is 15 amino acids. CDR1 is SGHRS, CDR2 YFSETQ, per germline. The CDR3 DNA follows: TGCGCCAGCAGCCCTGCAGGCGGGAATGGCTATGGCTACACCTTC. Its translation: CASSPAGGNGYGYTF.

This clonotype is classed as medium-sized. V and J are TRBV6-2 or TRBV6-3 and TRBJ2-1; 10 bases align to TRBD2. There are 16 residues in the CDR3. The trim removed 6 bases at V and 1 base at J, leaving 6 bases unmatched. Germline V lookup: CDR1 MNHEY, CDR2 SVGEGT. The CDR3 sequence: CASRRTSGLSYNEQFF. The CDR3, as DNA: TGTGCCAGCAGACGGACTAGCGGTTTATCCTACAATGAGCAGTTCTTC.

This clonotype has a count of ten or more. This chain uses TRBV9 with TRBJ2-6; D is ambiguous. Trimming shortened V by 2 bases and J by 1 base, and 10 bases separated the two germline ends. Germline V gene lookup returns CDR1 SGDLS and CDR2 YYNGEE. The CDR3 contains 16 residues. In nucleotides, the CDR3 is TGTGCCAGCAGCGTGAGACCAGGATCTGGGGCCAACGTCCTGACTTTC. This encodes CASSVRPGSGANVLTF.

Within the sample, this clonotype is medium-sized. The chain is built from TRBV20-1 and TRBJ2-7, with 10 bases fitting TRBD1. J was trimmed by 3 bases and V by 1 base; bases with no gene match: 0. This CDR3 region has 13 residues. The germline CDR1 and CDR2 sequences are DFQATT and SNEGSKA (reference sequence). This CDR3 is CSARGTGGYEQYF. The CDR3 region has the DNA TGCAGTGCTAGAGGGACAGGGGGCTACGAGCAGTACTTC.

This clonotype was recorded a few times. A read error may be the cause here, since a much bigger clone is one base away. The chain links TRBV12-3 or TRBV12-4 to TRBJ2-2; 12 positions agree with TRBD2. The CDR3 sequence is 17 residues long. Trimming took 5 bases from V and 7 from J; bases not matched to a gene: 11. This CDR3 reads CASSPTSGSDRGGELFF. The CDR3 nucleotides are TGTGCCAGCAGTCCGACTAGCGGGAGCGACAGGGGCGGGGAGCTGTTTTTT.

This clonotype is medium-sized in the sample. The chain couples TRBV2 to TRBJ1-5; the D is unclear. The germline CDR1 and CDR2 sequences are SNHLY and FYNNEI. The ends were cut back, 0 bases at V and 5 bases at J, with 8 bases in the middle. There are 14 residues in the CDR3. CDR3 sequence (DNA): TGTGCCAGCAGTGAAGCCTCTTGGGATCAGCCCCAGCATTTT. Residues: CASSEASWDQPQHF.

The V gene is TRBV10-3, the J gene TRBJ2-7, with 9 bases identical to TRBD1. The CDR3 spans 14 residues. The V segment lost 7 bases and the J segment 7 bases; nucleotides outside the gene matches: 11. Germline V gene data show CDR1 as ENHRY and CDR2 as SYGVKD. The CDR3 DNA sequence: TGTGCCATCAACCCCGGGACAGGGTCGCAAGAGCAGTACTTC. This encodes CAINPGTGSQEQYF.

Turning to this clonotype: Mismatch with germline at one junction end may stem from a read error. The chain combines TRBV20-1 with TRBJ2-1, with 8 bases that match TRBD2. Germline V lookup: CDR1 DFQATT, CDR2 SNEGSKA (reference sequence). This CDR3 has 14 amino acids. CDR3 amino acids: CSSRWTGGRNEQFF. The DNA for the CDR3 is TGCAGTTCTAGATGGACGGGAGGGCGAAATGAGCAGTTCTTC.

CDR3 in amino acids: CATSHGGGPATGELFF. CDR3 bases: TGTGCCACCAGTCATGGGGGGGGACCCGCCACCGGGGAGCTGTTTTTT. J is TRBJ2-2 and V is TRBV24-1, with TRBD2 identical over 7 bases. Germline CDR1 reads KGHDR; CDR2 reads SFDVKD. With V trimmed by 6 bases and J by 4 bases, 10 bases remained unmatched. The CDR3 spans 16 residues.

The chain links TRBV3-1 to TRBJ2-3; D may be TRBD2 (6 bases). Germline CDR1 is LGHDT and CDR2 is YNNKEL (reference sequence). Trimming pared 0 bases from V and 5 bases from J, leaving 12 bases between. There are 15 residues in the CDR3. DNA of the CDR3: TGTGCCAGCAGCCAAGAGCGGGTGGGGGGAGATACGCAGTATTTT. Protein product: CASSQERVGGDTQYF.

This clonotype turned up a few times. The chain couples TRBV30 to TRBJ2-7; D is undetermined. CDR1 is GTSNPN, CDR2 SVGIG, per germline (reference sequence). The CDR3 is made up of 14 amino acids. V was clipped by 3 bases and J by 6 bases, with 18 bases between them. CDR3 sequence reads: CAWSVPFSSAEQYF. In nucleotides, the CDR3 is TGTGCCTGGAGCGTACCCTTTTCCTCGGCCGAGCAGTACTTC.

This clonotype appeared a few times. The gene calls are TRBV29-1 and TRBJ2-7; D call uncertain. Looked up from germline, CDR1 is SQVTM and CDR2 is ANQGSEA. Trimming left V 7 bases short and J 1 base short, with 11 bases between. The CDR3 consists of 12 residues. This CDR3 is CSAQRTSYEQYF. The DNA for the CDR3 is TGCAGCGCCCAAAGGACGTCCTACGAGCAGTACTTC.

The J gene is TRBJ1-5, the V gene TRBV15; D is unclear. Trimming cost V 0 bases and J 6 bases, with 12 bases left between them. Germline values: CDR1 LNHNV, CDR2 YYDKDF (reference sequence). CDR3 length equals 15 residues. The CDR3 region has the DNA TGTGCCACCAGCAGAGATTTTTGTGGAGGTCAGCCCCAGCATTTT. Protein sequence: CATSRDFCGGQPQHF. Full variable domain (rest looked up from reference TRBV15 and TRBJ1-5): DAMVIQNPRYQVTQFGKPVTLSCSQTLNHNVMYWYQQKSSQAPKLLFHYYDKDFNNEADTPDNFQSRRPNTSFCFLDIRSPGLGDTAMYLCATSRDFCGGQPQHFGDGTRLSIL.

Many counts were recorded for this clonotype. This chain links TRBV19 with TRBJ2-2, with D perhaps assigned TRBD1 or TRBD2 (6 bases each). V gave up 7 bases and J gave up 6 bases, with 18 bases separating them. This CDR3 comprises 15 residues. Germline loops: CDR1 LNHDA, CDR2 SQIVND (reference sequence). The CDR3 DNA sequence: TGTGCCAGTACCGTAGGGGGGAACACCCCCGGGGAGCTGTTTTTT. Translating gives CASTVGGNTPGELFF. Complete variable domain (other parts from reference TRBV19 and TRBJ2-2): DGGITQSPKYLFRKEGQNVTLSCEQNLNHDAMYWYRQDPGQGLRLIYYSQIVNDFQKGDIAEGYSVSREKKESFPLTVTSAQKNPTAFYLCASTVGGNTPGELFFGEGSRLTVL.

This clonotype appeared many times. In DNA, the CDR3 is TGTGCTAGTGGTTTTGGAAGAGGGACGAATAATTCACCCCTCCACTTT. Its translation: CASGFGRGTNNSPLHF. This chain links TRBV12-5 with TRBJ1-6; a weak D match, TRBD1 (5 bases). V lost 3 bases and J lost 5, with 14 bases in between. Germline V gene data show CDR1 as LGHNT and CDR2 as FRNRAP. This CDR3 contains 16 residues.

This clonotype is classed as medium-sized. The genes are TRBV7-8 and TRBJ1-6; D is ambiguous. V lost 0 bases and J 0 bases, leaving 12 bases between the germline ends. Germline assignment: CDR1 SGHVS and CDR2 FQNEAQ. The CDR3 consists of 18 residues. In nucleotides, the CDR3 is TGTGCCAGCAGCTTAGCTTCTCACGGGAGCTCCTATAATTCACCCCTCCACTTT. This sequence encodes CASSLASHGSSYNSPLHF. Filled out from reference TRBV7-8 and TRBJ1-6, the complete variable domain reads GAGVSQSPRYKVAKRGQDVALRCDPISGHVSLFWYQQALGQGPEFLTYFQNEAQLDKSGLPSDRFFAERPEGSVSTLKIQRTQQEDSAVYLCASSLASHGSSYNSPLHFGNGTRLTVT.